Listed below are T cell receptor beta chains from one sample, sequenced in a study of CD8 T cells in Susac syndrome. Using its own MiXCR run on the immunoSEQ multiplex PCR reads, TCRdb lists one record per CDR3 protein. Found here are about 210,000 distinct CDR3 sequences, roughly 96% of them singletons; the top ten hold 0.075% to 0.095%. The sequenced sample consisted of CD4+ T cells from PBMCs. The receptors shown here come from a human donor with multiple sclerosis. Both conserved end residues are part of each CDR3. The D gene is left open where the match is weak. Clone size is stated in some rows and not others, as once, few, many or a class when expanded.

DNA: TGTGCCAGCAGCCGCGAGGGGATCCTCTATGGCTACACCTTC
CDR3: CASSREGILYGYTF
V: TRBV14
D: .
size: .
J: TRBJ1-2

DNA: TGTGCCAGCAGTCCTAATAGCAATCAGCCCCAGCATTTT
CDR3: CASSPNSNQPQHF
V: TRBV3-1
D: .
size: few
J: TRBJ1-5

DNA: TGTGCCACCAGCAGAGTGTCGGCGGGAGGGTTAGATAATGAGCAGTTCTTC
CDR3: CATSRVSAGGLDNEQFF
V: TRBV15
D: TRBD2
size: .
J: TRBJ2-1

DNA: TGTGCCAGCAGCTCTGGGACAGGGGTACGCGAGCAGTACTTC
CDR3: CASSSGTGVREQYF
V: TRBV7-2
D: TRBD1
size: .
J: TRBJ2-7

DNA: TGTGCCAGCAGAACCCGGGACCCCGAATCTCCCACCTTC
CDR3: CASRTRDPESPTF
V: TRBV12-3/TRBV12-4
D: .
size: .
J: TRBJ1-2

DNA: TGTGCCAGCAGTCAACGCGGGGAGCTGTTTTTT
CDR3: CASSQRGELFF
V: TRBV12-3/TRBV12-4
D: .
size: .
J: TRBJ2-2

DNA: TGTGCCAGCAGTTTATGGGGGGCGGGTAACAATGAGCAGTTCTTC
CDR3: CASSLWGAGNNEQFF
V: TRBV12-3/TRBV12-4
D: .
size: .
J: TRBJ2-1

DNA: TGCGCCAGCAGCTTGTGGGGGCAAAGCTCCTACGAGCAGTACTTC
CDR3: CASSLWGQSSYEQYF
V: TRBV5-1
D: .
size: .
J: TRBJ2-7

DNA: TGTGCCAGCAGCCAAGACCCGGGAACAAACTACGAGCAGTACTTC
CDR3: CASSQDPGTNYEQYF
V: TRBV3-1
D: .
size: .
J: TRBJ2-7

DNA: TGCAGTGCTAGCGGGGCTAGCACAGATACGCAGTATTTT
CDR3: CSASGASTDTQYF
V: TRBV20-1
D: .
size: .
J: TRBJ2-3

DNA: TGTGCCAGCAGCTTAGTGGGGCGGGAGGTCAACAATGAGCAGTTCTTC
CDR3: CASSLVGREVNNEQFF
V: TRBV7-9
D: TRBD2
size: .
J: TRBJ2-1

DNA: TGTGCCAGCAGTTCAATAGGACGCCAAGAGACCCAGTACTTC
CDR3: CASSSIGRQETQYF
V: TRBV7-2
D: .
size: few
J: TRBJ2-5

DNA: TGTGCCAGCAGCTTAAGTGGCGGGGCTAACTATGGCTACACCTTC
CDR3: CASSLSGGANYGYTF
V: TRBV7-9
D: .
size: .
J: TRBJ1-2

DNA: TGCAGCTCAGGGACAGGGCGAAGGGGTGAGCAGTACTTC
CDR3: CSSGTGRRGEQYF
V: TRBV29-1
D: TRBD1
size: .
J: TRBJ2-7

DNA: TGCAGCGCAGGACAGGGGGCCTTTGGAAACACCATATATTTT
CDR3: CSAGQGAFGNTIYF
V: TRBV29-1
D: TRBD1
size: .
J: TRBJ1-3

DNA: TGTGCCTGGAGTGTGGGCAATAGCTATGGCTACACCTTC
CDR3: CAWSVGNSYGYTF
V: TRBV30
D: .
size: .
J: TRBJ1-2

DNA: TGTGCCAGCAGCCCACCCGACAGGGGGTTGCTTGAGCAGTTCTTC
CDR3: CASSPPDRGLLEQFF
V: TRBV6-1
D: TRBD1
size: few
J: TRBJ2-1

DNA: TGTGCCAGTAGTCCTGAAGGCAAGTGGGGAGCTTTCTTT
CDR3: CASSPEGKWGAFF
V: TRBV19
D: .
size: once
J: TRBJ1-1

DNA: TGCAGCGTTGAAGGATGGAGCGGGAGCCTCGACGAGCAGTACTTC
CDR3: CSVEGWSGSLDEQYF
V: TRBV29-1
D: TRBD2
size: .
J: TRBJ2-7

DNA: TGTGCCAGCAAGAGTCGTCCGGGACTCCAAATAAACACAGATACGCAGTATTTT
CDR3: CASKSRPGLQINTDTQYF
V: TRBV2
D: .
size: .
J: TRBJ2-3

DNA: TGTGCCAGCAGTTTTTCCAGGGGTTTAGGGGAGCAGTACTTC
CDR3: CASSFSRGLGEQYF
V: TRBV12-3/TRBV12-4
D: .
size: .
J: TRBJ2-7

DNA: TGTGCCAGCATGCGGGACTATGCCTACGAGCAGTACTTC
CDR3: CASMRDYAYEQYF
V: TRBV2
D: TRBD2
size: .
J: TRBJ2-7